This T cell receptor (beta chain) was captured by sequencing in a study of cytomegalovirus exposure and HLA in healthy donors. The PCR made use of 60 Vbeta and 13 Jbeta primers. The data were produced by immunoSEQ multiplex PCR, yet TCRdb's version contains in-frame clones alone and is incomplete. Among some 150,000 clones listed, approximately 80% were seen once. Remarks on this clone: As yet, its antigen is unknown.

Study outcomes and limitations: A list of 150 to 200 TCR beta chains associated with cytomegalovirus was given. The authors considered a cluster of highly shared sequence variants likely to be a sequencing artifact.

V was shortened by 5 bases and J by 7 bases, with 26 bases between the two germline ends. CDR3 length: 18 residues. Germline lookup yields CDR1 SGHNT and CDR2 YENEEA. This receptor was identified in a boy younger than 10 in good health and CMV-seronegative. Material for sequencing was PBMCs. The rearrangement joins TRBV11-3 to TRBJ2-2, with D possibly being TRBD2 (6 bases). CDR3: CASSPRSVFWGVNGELFF. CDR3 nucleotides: TGTGCCAGCAGCCCCCGGTCCGTTTTTTGGGGGGTGAACGGGGAGCTGTTTTTT.